The clone carrying this TCR beta chain was observed a handful of times. MiXCR, applied by TCRdb to the 5' RACE reads, yields one record per CDR3 protein. The profile shows around 450,000 distinct CDR3 sequences, about 20% of them singletons. Germline V lookup: CDR1 SGHVS, CDR2 FNYEAQ. The CDR3 is 17 residues long. The V and J ends lost 6 bases and 4 bases respectively, with 22 bases between them. The data originate from a study of T-cell memory formation after mild COVID-19. The chain recombines TRBV7-6 with TRBJ2-1, with D perhaps assigned TRBD1 or TRBD2 (5 bases each). Sequencing was performed on PBMCs or a T cell subset sorted from them (not recorded which). The sequence was obtained from an adult woman who had mild COVID-19 (a few samples of this study predate the infection). Cell type and time point are not known. In nucleotides, the CDR3 is TGTGCCAGCAGTCAACCGGGTGGGGGAAAGGGATACAATGAGCAGTTCTTC. Translation: CASSQPGGGKGYNEQFF.